Listed here are 5 T cell receptor beta chains from one sample, sequenced in a study of regulatory T cells in long-lasting Graves disease. Stated time point: newly diagnosed GD, antithyroid drugs for less than 3 months. With RNA extracted from PBMCs as input, the TCR library was made. The TCR beta library used iRepertoire HTBI primers with Arm-PCR amplification of CDR3. One entry per CDR3 protein, called by TCRdb with MiXCR from the multiplex PCR reads. The data hold about 360,000 distinct CDR3 sequences, with 16% observed a single time. These data also featured in a second study, about T cells in Graves' hyperthyroidism and ophthalmopathy.

The starting material was peripheral blood mononuclear cells (PBMCs), obtained at new diagnosis, from a patient treated with antithyroid drugs. The receptors shown here come from a young woman with Graves disease.

This clonotype was seen only a few times. The rearrangement joins TRBV28 to TRBJ1-5, with TRBD1 matching 7 bases. With 7 bases clipped from V and 7 bases from J, the junction kept 13 bases outside the gene matches. Germline CDR1 is MDHEN and CDR2 is SYDVKM. CDR3 length: 15 residues. This CDR3 is CASTGGGGAEQPQHF. In DNA, the CDR3 is TGTGCCAGCACCGGAGGAGGGGGCGCCGAACAGCCCCAGCATTTT.

This clonotype was picked up many times. The chain employs TRBV28 and TRBJ2-7, with TRBD2 identical over 8 bases. CDR3 length: 15 amino acids. Trimming at V came to 4 bases and at J to 4 bases, leaving 9 bases not matched to a gene. Per germline, CDR1 MDHEN and CDR2 SYDVKM. In DNA form, the CDR3 reads TGTGCCAGCAGTTCTCCGGGACTAGGGAAGTACGAGCAGTACTTC. Protein product: CASSSPGLGKYEQYF.

This clonotype was counted at least ten times. The chain carries TRBV7-3 and TRBJ2-7, with 7 positions matching TRBD2. V lost 2 bases, J lost 6 bases, and 16 bases stayed unmatched. The CDR3 has 17 amino acids. In germline, CDR1 is SGHTA, CDR2 FQGTGA. CDR3 DNA: TGTGCCAGCAGCTTAGGGGCCCCCGGGACTACCCTTGGCGAGCAGTACTTC. This gives the protein CASSLGAPGTTLGEQYF.

The table lists this clonotype with a few counts. The rearrangement uses TRBV5-1 and TRBJ2-7; tentatively, D is TRBD1 or TRBD2 (5 bases each). V was trimmed by 1 base and J by 1 base, leaving 12 bases between them. This CDR3 has 15 amino acids. Per the germline V gene, CDR1 is SGHRS and CDR2 is YFSETQ. CDR3 bases: TGCGCCAGCAGCTTGTCCGGGGACCTGTCCTACGAGCAGTACTTC. Translation gives CASSLSGDLSYEQYF.

This clonotype has a handful of counts. This rearrangement joins TRBV6-1 to TRBJ1-1, with D possibly being TRBD1 (5 bases). The CDR3 has 13 residues. Germline CDR1 MNHNS, CDR2 SASEGT. V lost 8 bases to trimming and J lost 4 bases, with 14 bases between them. The CDR3 here is CASRPGAITEAFF. The DNA for the CDR3 is TGTGCCAGCCGCCCTGGGGCGATCACTGAAGCTTTCTTT.